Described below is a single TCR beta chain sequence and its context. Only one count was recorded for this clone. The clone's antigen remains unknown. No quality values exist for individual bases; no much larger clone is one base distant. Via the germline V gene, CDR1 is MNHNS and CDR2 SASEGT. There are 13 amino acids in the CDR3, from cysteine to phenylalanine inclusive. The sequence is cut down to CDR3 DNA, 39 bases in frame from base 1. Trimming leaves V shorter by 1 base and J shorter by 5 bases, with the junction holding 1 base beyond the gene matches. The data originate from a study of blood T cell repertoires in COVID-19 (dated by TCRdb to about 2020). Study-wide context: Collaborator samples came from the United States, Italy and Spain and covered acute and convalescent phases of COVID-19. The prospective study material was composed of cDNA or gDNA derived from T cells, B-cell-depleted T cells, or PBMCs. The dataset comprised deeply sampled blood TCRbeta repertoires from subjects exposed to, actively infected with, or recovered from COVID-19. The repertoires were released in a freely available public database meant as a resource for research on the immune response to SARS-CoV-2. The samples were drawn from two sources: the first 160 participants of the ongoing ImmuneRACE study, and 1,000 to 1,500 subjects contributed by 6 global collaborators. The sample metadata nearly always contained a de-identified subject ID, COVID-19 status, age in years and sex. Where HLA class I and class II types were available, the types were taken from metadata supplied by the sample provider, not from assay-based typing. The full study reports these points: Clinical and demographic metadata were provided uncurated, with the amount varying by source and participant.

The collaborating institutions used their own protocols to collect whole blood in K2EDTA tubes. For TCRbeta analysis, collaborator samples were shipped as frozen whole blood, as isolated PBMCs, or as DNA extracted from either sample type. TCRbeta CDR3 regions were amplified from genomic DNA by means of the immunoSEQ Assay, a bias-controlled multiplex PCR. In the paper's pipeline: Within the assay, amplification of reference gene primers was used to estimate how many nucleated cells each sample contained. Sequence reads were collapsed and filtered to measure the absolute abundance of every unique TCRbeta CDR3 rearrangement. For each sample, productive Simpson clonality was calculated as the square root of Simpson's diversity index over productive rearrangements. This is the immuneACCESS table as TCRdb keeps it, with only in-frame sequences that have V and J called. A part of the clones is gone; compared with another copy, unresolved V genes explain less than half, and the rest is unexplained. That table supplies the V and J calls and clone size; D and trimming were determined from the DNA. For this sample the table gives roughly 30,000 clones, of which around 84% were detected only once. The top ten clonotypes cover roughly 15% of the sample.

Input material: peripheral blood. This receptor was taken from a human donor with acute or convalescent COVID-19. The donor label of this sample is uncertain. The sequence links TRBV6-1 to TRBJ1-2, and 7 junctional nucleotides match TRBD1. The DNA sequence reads TGTGCCAGCAGTGAAGACAGGGGTTATGGCTACACCTTC. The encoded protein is CASSEDRGYGYTF.